These 9 T cell receptor beta chains were sequenced from one sample in a study of blood T cell repertoires in COVID-19. Assay: immunoSEQ multiplex PCR; the TCRdb copy retains only in-frame clones and omits some. The sample has roughly 150,000 clones; approximately 81% are singletons. Sequenced input: peripheral blood. These receptors all stem from a woman aged 55-75 years with COVID-19, enrolled during active disease.

This clone was recorded a few times. The genes are TRBV11-2 and TRBJ2-4; D may be TRBD1 (5 bases). V gave up 5 bases and J gave up 5 bases, with 10 bases separating them. CDR3 length: 13 amino acids. Germline CDR1 SGHAT, CDR2 FQNNGV. Here the CDR3 reads CASSVSRENIQYF. The CDR3, as DNA: TGTGCCAGCAGCGTGAGCAGGGAAAACATTCAGTACTTC.

The chain is built from TRBV19 and TRBJ1-6; unclear D gene. V was cut by 6 bases and J by 0 bases, with 12 bases left in between. Looked up from germline, CDR1 is LNHDA and CDR2 is SQIVND (reference sequence). The CDR3 has 16 residues. The CDR3 nucleotides are TGTGCCAGTAGACCAGGATCTATCTCCTATAATTCACCCCTCCACTTT. Residues: CASRPGSISYNSPLHF.

A note on this clone: In the same sample, other DNA sequences code for this CDR3. V usage is TRBV14 and J usage is TRBJ1-6; TRBD1 matches 7 bases. J was trimmed by 10 bases and V by 5 bases; bases with no gene match: 5. Germline values: CDR1 SGHDN, CDR2 FVKESK. This CDR3 region has 13 residues. CDR3 DNA sequence: TGTGCCAGCAGCAGGACAGGAGACTCACCCCTCCACTTT. Translating gives CASSRTGDSPLHF.

This clone was recorded a few times. The chain employs TRBV7-3 and TRBJ2-7; 7 bases fit TRBD2. Germline V lookup: CDR1 SGHTA, CDR2 FQGTGA. This CDR3 is built from 15 residues. V gave up 3 bases and J gave up 3 bases; unmatched junction bases: 8. CDR3 bases: TGTGCCAGCAGCTTTGCTAGCGGAGGGATCTACGAGCAGTACTTC. It yields the protein CASSFASGGIYEQYF.

The J gene is TRBJ2-1, the V gene TRBV11-3; perhaps TRBD2 as D (7 bases). Trimming shortened V by 4 bases and J by 5 bases, and 15 bases separated the two germline ends. Per germline, CDR1 SGHNT and CDR2 YENEEA. This CDR3 is built from 15 residues. CDR3: CASSYSRGGHNEQFF. In DNA, the CDR3 is TGTGCCAGCAGCTACTCAAGGGGGGGACACAATGAGCAGTTCTTC.

In its sample, this clone was seen once. This chain's CDR3 is CASSVETRVGEQFF. The DNA of the CDR3 is TGTGCCAGCAGCGTAGAGACTAGGGTAGGTGAGCAGTTCTTC. The chain has TRBV9 and TRBJ2-1; possible D gene TRBD2, 6 bases. There are 14 residues in the CDR3. V was pared by 0 bases and J by 9 bases, with 13 bases between. Germline V gives CDR1 SGDLS, CDR2 YYNGEE.

The DNA for the CDR3 is TGTGCCAGCAGCCCGGGACTGAATAGCAATCAGCCCCAGCATTTT. It is translated as CASSPGLNSNQPQHF. This rearrangement joins TRBV5-6 to TRBJ1-5; D might be TRBD1 (5 bases). Trimming took 4 bases from V and 0 from J, leaving 11 bases between them. Germline V lookup: CDR1 SGHDT, CDR2 YYEEEE. The CDR3 consists of 15 residues.

The V gene is TRBV6-1, the J gene TRBJ1-3, with a weak D call TRBD1 (5 bases). The germline gives CDR1 MNHNS, CDR2 SASEGT. The V end was cut by 3 bases, the J end by 8 bases, with 11 bases between. This CDR3 spans 13 amino acids. CDR3 DNA: TGTGCCAGCAGTGAGACAGCTCAGGACACCATATATTTT. Protein sequence: CASSETAQDTIYF.

The V call is TRBV5-1, the J call TRBJ2-5, with no clear D. The V and J ends lost 3 bases and 2 bases respectively, with 14 bases between them. Per the germline V gene, CDR1 is SGHRS and CDR2 is YFSETQ. This CDR3 contains 15 residues. The DNA for the CDR3 is TGCGCCAGCAGCTACCCCAGCAGAGCGCAAGAGACCCAGTACTTC. Translated, it gives CASSYPSRAQETQYF.